Listed here are 18 T cell receptor beta chains from one sample, sequenced in a study of technical replicates of blood from several donors. Profiling relied on immunoSEQ multiplex PCR, and the TCRdb table lists in-frame clones only, not all of them. Here the sample spans about 63,000 clones, 85% to 90% being singletons. The sequenced sample consisted of PBMCs. The receptors originated from a human donor in good health. Some clones in this sample may be carry-over from other donors' samples.

The CDR3 protein is CASSRNLKGDLSIQYF. The CDR3 coding sequence is TGTGCCAGCAGTAGGAATTTGAAGGGGGATCTCAGCATTCAGTACTTC. The rearrangement joins TRBV27 to TRBJ2-4; D perhaps matches TRBD1 (6 bases). Germline CDR1 MNHEY, CDR2 SMNVEV (reference sequence). V lost 5 bases and J lost 9, with 23 bases in between. This CDR3 contains 16 residues.

The rearrangement joins TRBV9 to TRBJ1-3, with D tentatively TRBD1 (6 bases). V lost 0 bases to trimming and J lost 2 bases, with 9 bases between them. The CDR3 length is 15 residues. CDR1 is SGDLS, CDR2 YYNGEE, per germline. Here the CDR3 DNA reads TGTGCCAGCAGCGTAGGACAGGAGCCTGGAAACACCATATATTTT. Encoded protein: CASSVGQEPGNTIYF.

This rearrangement joins TRBV30 to TRBJ1-4, with D perhaps TRBD1 (5 bases). The CDR3 spans 13 residues. Germline values: CDR1 GTSNPN, CDR2 SVGIG (reference sequence). With 2 bases removed from V and 8 bases from J, the gap between germline ends came to 12 bases. The CDR3 region is CAWSPSGREKLFF. Written as DNA, the CDR3 is TGTGCCTGGAGTCCCTCAGGGCGGGAAAAACTGTTTTTT.

The rearrangement uses TRBV7-3 and TRBJ2-7; no firm D call. Trimming left V 5 bases short and J 6 bases short, with 11 bases between. This CDR3 comprises 12 residues. Germline V gene data show CDR1 as SGHTA and CDR2 as FQGTGA. The CDR3 here is CASSLYTPEQYF. CDR3 nucleotides: TGTGCCAGCAGCCTCTATACCCCCGAGCAGTACTTC. Full variable domain (rest looked up from reference TRBV7-3 and TRBJ2-7): GAGVSQTPSNKVTEKGKYVELRCDPISGHTALYWYRQSLGQGPEFLIYFQGTGAADDSGLPNDRFFAVRPEGSVSTLKIQRTERGDSAVYLCASSLYTPEQYFGPGTRLTVT.

The chain joins TRBV19 to TRBJ2-1; possible D gene TRBD1, 5 bases. The CDR3 has 13 amino acids. The germline V and J ends were trimmed by 4 bases and 5 bases, with 9 bases remaining between them. Per germline, CDR1 LNHDA and CDR2 SQIVND (reference sequence). In nucleotides, the CDR3 is TGTGCCAGTAGTAAGGCAGGGAACAATGAGCAGTTCTTC. It specifies CASSKAGNNEQFF.

V and J are TRBV5-6 and TRBJ2-2; TRBD2 might be the D (6 bases). CDR1 SGHDT and CDR2 YYEEEE come from the germline V gene. V was cut by 4 bases and J by 6 bases, with 7 bases left in between. The CDR3 consists of 12 residues. In DNA form, the CDR3 reads TGTGCCAGCAGCCGGGGGTCCGGGGAGCTGTTTTTT. It translates to CASSRGSGELFF.

This sequence joins TRBV4-2 and TRBJ2-2, with 10 nucleotides matching TRBD2. Trimming took 5 bases from V and 3 from J; bases not matched to a gene: 9. Germline assignment: CDR1 LGHNA and CDR2 YNFKEQ. The CDR3 is 17 residues long. This CDR3 reads CASSSHLAGAYTGELFF. CDR3 nucleotide sequence: TGTGCCAGCAGCTCTCACCTAGCGGGGGCCTACACCGGGGAGCTGTTTTTT.

The chain has TRBV6-5 and TRBJ1-5; D ambiguous. The germline V gene encodes CDR1 MNHEY and CDR2 SVGAGI. Trimming stripped 6 bases from V and 0 bases from J, with 9 bases between. There are 14 residues in the CDR3. CDR3 loop: CASRGGNSNQPQHF. DNA of the CDR3: TGTGCCAGCAGGGGAGGAAATAGCAATCAGCCCCAGCATTTT.

This chain connects TRBV7-9 to TRBJ2-3; 7 positions agree with TRBD2. After removal of 0 bases from V and 0 bases from J, the junction contained 3 bases not matched to a gene. This CDR3 comprises 16 residues. Germline V CDR1 and CDR2: SEHNR, FQNEAQ (reference sequence). As DNA, the CDR3 is TGTGCCAGCAGCTTAGCACTAGCGACAAGCACAGATACGCAGTATTTT. Amino acids: CASSLALATSTDTQYF.

The gene calls are TRBV7-8 and TRBJ1-2, with D tentatively TRBD1 (6 bases). Germline V gene sequence: CDR1 SGHVS, CDR2 FQNEAQ. This CDR3 has 12 amino acids. V was trimmed by 3 bases and J by 8 bases, leaving 10 bases between them. CDR3 protein: CASSLDRVGYTF. CDR3 DNA sequence: TGTGCCAGCAGCTTGGACAGAGTCGGCTACACCTTC.

The chain employs TRBV7-9 and TRBJ2-5; D is unclear. Germline V gene sequence: CDR1 SEHNR, CDR2 FQNEAQ (reference sequence). Trimming removed 0 bases at V and 1 base at J, with 6 bases between. The CDR3 is made up of 14 amino acids. Written as DNA, the CDR3 is TGTGCCAGCAGCTTAGCCCAGTCCCAAGAGACCCAGTACTTC. It yields the protein CASSLAQSQETQYF.

The chain couples TRBV4-2 to TRBJ2-3; 13 positions agree with TRBD2. The germline CDR1 and CDR2 sequences are LGHNA and YNFKEQ. The CDR3 extends over 16 amino acids. The V gene end was trimmed by 5 bases and the J gene end by 3 bases; junction bases not matched to a gene: 5. The CDR3 loop reads CASSALLAGGTDTQYF. In DNA, the CDR3 is TGTGCCAGCAGCGCGCTACTAGCGGGGGGGACAGATACGCAGTATTTT.

V usage is TRBV6-5 and J usage is TRBJ1-5, with 7 bases aligning to TRBD1. From germline, CDR1 is MNHEY and CDR2 SVGAGI. The CDR3 consists of 14 residues. With V trimmed by 4 bases and J by 6 bases, 6 bases remained unmatched. The CDR3 DNA reads TGTGCCAGCAGTTCCAGACAGGGCGGTCAGCCCCAGCATTTT. It codes for CASSSRQGGQPQHF.

The chain uses TRBV9 and TRBJ2-1; 12 nucleotides match TRBD2. The CDR3 extends over 18 amino acids. V was pared by 0 bases and J by 5 bases, with 9 bases of the junction left unmatched. Germline V lookup: CDR1 SGDLS, CDR2 YYNGEE. Here the CDR3 reads CASSVEPPGLAGHNEQFF. The CDR3 bases are TGTGCCAGCAGCGTAGAACCTCCGGGACTAGCGGGTCACAATGAGCAGTTCTTC.

The gene calls are TRBV18 and TRBJ2-2; D perhaps matches TRBD1 (6 bases). Germline V gene data show CDR1 as KGHSH and CDR2 as LQKENI. The CDR3 extends over 20 amino acids. V dropped 2 bases and J dropped 0 bases, with 22 bases sitting between them. CDR3 sequence reads: CASSPIPRGQQLANTGELFF. As DNA, the CDR3 is TGTGCCAGCTCACCAATCCCCCGAGGACAGCAATTAGCGAACACCGGGGAGCTGTTTTTT.

The chain combines TRBV18 with TRBJ2-3; TRBD2 matches 12 bases. Germline CDR1 is KGHSH and CDR2 is LQKENI. The CDR3 contains 16 residues. With V trimmed by 4 bases and J by 2 bases, 4 bases remained unmatched. CDR3 DNA: TGTGCCAGCTCACTCAGACTAGCGGGAGCCACAGATACGCAGTATTTT. Translation gives CASSLRLAGATDTQYF.

This chain joins TRBV30 and TRBJ1-2, with D uncertain. Trimming removed 8 bases from V and 3 bases from J, with 13 bases in between. The CDR3 is 12 amino acids. Germline CDR1 reads GTSNPN; CDR2 reads SVGIG (reference sequence). In nucleotides, the CDR3 is TGTGCCGGCTGGGAGGGCGACTATGGCTACACCTTC. Translated: CAGWEGDYGYTF.

There are a few counts of this clone. This chain links TRBV4-1 with TRBJ1-3, with D perhaps matching TRBD1 (6 bases). In germline, CDR1 is MGHRA, CDR2 YSYEKL. Trimming left V 1 base short and J 1 base short, with 8 bases between. This CDR3 is built from 15 residues. CDR3 DNA: TGCGCCAGCAGCCAAGCAGGGGAATCTGGAAACACCATATATTTT. Translation gives CASSQAGESGNTIYF.